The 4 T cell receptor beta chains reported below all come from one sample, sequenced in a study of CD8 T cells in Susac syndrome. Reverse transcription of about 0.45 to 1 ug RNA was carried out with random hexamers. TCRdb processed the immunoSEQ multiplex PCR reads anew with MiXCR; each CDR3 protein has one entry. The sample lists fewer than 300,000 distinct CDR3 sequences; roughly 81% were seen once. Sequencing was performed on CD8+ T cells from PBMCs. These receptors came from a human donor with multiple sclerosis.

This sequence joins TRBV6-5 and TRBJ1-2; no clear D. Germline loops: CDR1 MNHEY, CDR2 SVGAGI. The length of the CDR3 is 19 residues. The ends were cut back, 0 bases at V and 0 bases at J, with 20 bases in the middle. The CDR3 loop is CASSYSYPGVMEANYGYTF. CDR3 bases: TGTGCCAGCAGTTACTCGTACCCAGGAGTGATGGAAGCTAACTATGGCTACACCTTC.

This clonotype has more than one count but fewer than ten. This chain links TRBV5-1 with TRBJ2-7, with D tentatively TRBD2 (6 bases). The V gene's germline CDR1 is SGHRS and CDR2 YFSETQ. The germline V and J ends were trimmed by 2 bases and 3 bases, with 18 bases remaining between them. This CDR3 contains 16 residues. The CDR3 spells CASSFWRVLGGYEQYF. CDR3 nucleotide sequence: TGCGCCAGCAGCTTTTGGAGGGTTTTGGGTGGCTACGAGCAGTACTTC.

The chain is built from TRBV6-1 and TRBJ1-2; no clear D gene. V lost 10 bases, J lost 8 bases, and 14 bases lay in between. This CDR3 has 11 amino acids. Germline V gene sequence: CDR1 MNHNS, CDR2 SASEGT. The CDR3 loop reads CANPWRNGYTF. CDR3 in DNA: TGTGCCAACCCTTGGCGAAACGGCTACACCTTC.

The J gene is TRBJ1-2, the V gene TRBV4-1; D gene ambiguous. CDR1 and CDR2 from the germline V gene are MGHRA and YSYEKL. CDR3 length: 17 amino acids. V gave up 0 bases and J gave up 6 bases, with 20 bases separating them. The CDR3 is CASSQDTAFPRSDGYTF. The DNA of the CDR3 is TGCGCCAGCAGCCAAGATACCGCGTTCCCGCGTTCGGATGGCTACACCTTC.